This TCR beta chain was sequenced in a study of cytomegalovirus exposure and HLA in healthy donors. Points from the study as a whole: Relative to the approximately 660-donor mean, N-insertions were reportedly fewer in an Asian-associated ancestry cluster in a later analysis. A missense variant in DCLRE1C was later tied to TCR beta V- and J-gene trimming. Further analysis was carried out later, and it showed several of the most significant clusters appearing linked to common viral pathogens.

Details on this clone: Its antigen is unknown.

Donors counted as nominally healthy when sampled, yet unrecorded immune exposures were likely. PCR primers comprised 60 Vbeta and 13 Jbeta primers. TCRdb's table, derived via immunoSEQ multiplex PCR, lists solely in-frame clones and lacks some. The sample has under 200,000 clones; approximately 84% are singletons. The trim removed 2 bases at V and 2 bases at J, leaving 6 bases unmatched. The CDR3 length is 17 residues. The germline CDR1 and CDR2 sequences are MNHNS and SASEGT. The sample consisted of PBMCs. This TCR came from a woman in her 50s in good health and CMV-seropositive. The V gene is TRBV6-1, the J gene TRBJ2-3, with 11 bases aligning to TRBD2. The CDR3 DNA sequence: TGTGCCAGCAGTGAATTTACTAGCGGGGGTTACACAGATACGCAGTATTTT. Its protein is CASSEFTSGGYTDTQYF.